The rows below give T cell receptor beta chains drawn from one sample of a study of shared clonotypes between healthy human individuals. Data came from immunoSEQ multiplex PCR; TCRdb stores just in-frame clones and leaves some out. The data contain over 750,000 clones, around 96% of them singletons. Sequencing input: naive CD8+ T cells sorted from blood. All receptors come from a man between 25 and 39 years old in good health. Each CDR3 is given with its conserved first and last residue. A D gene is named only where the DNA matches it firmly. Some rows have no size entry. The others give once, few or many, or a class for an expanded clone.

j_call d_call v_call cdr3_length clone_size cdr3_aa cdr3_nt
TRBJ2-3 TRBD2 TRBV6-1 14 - CASSLAGVKDTQYF TGTGCCAGCTCTTTAGCGGGAGTGAAAGATACGCAGTATTTT
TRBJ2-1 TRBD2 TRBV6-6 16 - CASSYSGTSGRREQFF TGTGCCAGCAGTTACTCTGGGACTAGCGGGAGGAGGGAGCAGTTCTTC
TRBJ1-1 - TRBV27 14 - CASRNGFLNTEAFF TGTGCCAGCAGGAATGGTTTTCTGAACACTGAAGCTTTCTTT
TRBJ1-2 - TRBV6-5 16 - CASSYTPRGGRLGYTF TGTGCCAGCAGTTACACGCCAAGGGGAGGGAGATTAGGCTACACCTTC
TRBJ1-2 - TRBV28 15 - CASSFGTLYNYGYTF TGTGCCAGCAGTTTTGGGACACTTTATAACTATGGCTACACCTTC
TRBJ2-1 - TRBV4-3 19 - CASQPIPLGDPVSYNEQFF TGCGCCAGCCAGCCAATACCACTAGGCGACCCCGTCTCCTACAATGAGCAGTTCTTC
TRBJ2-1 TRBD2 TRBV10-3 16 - CAISGGRESSYNEQFF TGTGCCATCAGTGGAGGGCGGGAGAGCTCCTACAATGAGCAGTTCTTC
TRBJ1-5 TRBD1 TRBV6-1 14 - CASVGQGARQPQHF TGTGCCAGCGTAGGTCAGGGGGCGAGACAGCCCCAGCATTTT
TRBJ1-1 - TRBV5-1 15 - CASSSTRRGGTEAFF TGCGCCAGCAGCTCCACCAGGAGGGGAGGTACTGAAGCTTTCTTT
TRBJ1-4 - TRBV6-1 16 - CASSDTRVATNEKLFF TGTGCCAGCAGTGATACGCGGGTTGCAACTAATGAAAAACTGTTTTTT
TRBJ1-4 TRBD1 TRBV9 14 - CASSVGTANEKLFF TGTGCCAGCAGTGTGGGGACAGCTAATGAAAAACTGTTTTTT
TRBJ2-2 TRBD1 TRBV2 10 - CASRQGVLFF TGTGCCAGCCGACAGGGAGTGCTGTTTTTT
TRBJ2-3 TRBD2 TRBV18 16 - CASSPPSGRAADTQYF TGTGCCAGCTCACCTCCTAGCGGGAGGGCCGCAGATACGCAGTATTTT
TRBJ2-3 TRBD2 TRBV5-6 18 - CASSLPVGGRFSTDTQYF TGTGCCAGCAGCCTCCCGGTTGGCGGGAGGTTCAGCACAGATACGCAGTATTTT
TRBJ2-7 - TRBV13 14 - CASSLGAGYYEQYF TGTGCCAGCAGCTTAGGTGCGGGGTACTACGAGCAGTACTTC
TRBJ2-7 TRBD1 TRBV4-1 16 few CASRQDDGTGSLGQYF TGCGCCAGCAGACAAGATGACGGGACAGGGTCTTTAGGGCAGTACTTC
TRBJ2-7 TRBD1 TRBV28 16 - CASSPTPGQGGYEQYF TGTGCCAGCAGTCCAACGCCGGGACAGGGAGGCTACGAGCAGTACTTC
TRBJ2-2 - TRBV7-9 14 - CASNGKPNTGELFF TGTGCCAGCAATGGGAAACCGAACACCGGGGAGCTGTTTTTT
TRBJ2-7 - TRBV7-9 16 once CASSLDPGQGSYEQYF TGTGCCAGCAGCTTAGACCCGGGGCAGGGAAGCTACGAGCAGTACTTC
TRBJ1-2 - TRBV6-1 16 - CASSEAVGGDAWGYTF TGTGCCAGCAGTGAAGCGGTCGGGGGCGACGCTTGGGGCTACACCTTC
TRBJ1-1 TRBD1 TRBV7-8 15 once CASIKAGQGNTEAFF TGTGCCAGCATCAAAGCGGGACAGGGGAACACTGAAGCTTTCTTT
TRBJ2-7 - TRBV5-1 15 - CASSPDREGTYEQYF TGCGCCAGCAGCCCGGACAGGGAGGGGACCTACGAGCAGTACTTC
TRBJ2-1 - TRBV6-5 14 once CASSYFSSSNEQFF TGTGCCAGCAGTTACTTTTCCAGTTCCAATGAGCAGTTCTTC
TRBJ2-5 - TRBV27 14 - CASSLQANQETQYF TGTGCCAGCAGTTTACAAGCGAACCAAGAGACCCAGTACTTC
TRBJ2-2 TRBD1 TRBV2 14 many CASAGTGETGELFF TGTGCCAGCGCCGGGACAGGGGAAACCGGGGAGCTGTTTTTT
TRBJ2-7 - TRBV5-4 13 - CASSFGSSYEQYF TGTGCCAGCAGCTTTGGGAGCTCCTACGAGCAGTACTTC
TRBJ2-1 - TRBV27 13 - CASSFSTRVEQFF TGTGCCAGCAGTTTCTCGACTAGGGTTGAGCAGTTCTTC
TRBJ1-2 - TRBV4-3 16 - CASSQDSVGKYYGYTF TGCGCCAGCAGCCAAGATAGTGTAGGGAAATACTATGGCTACACCTTC